This T cell receptor (beta chain) was found in a study of vaccination effects on CD4 cells after COVID-19. Study-wide findings and caveats: Cross-reactivity with common cold coronaviruses was shown by only 1 of 255 vaccine-induced clones in healthy vaccinees.

About this clone: As yet, its antigen is unknown.

Only in-frame clones appear in the TCRdb table, and some are missing; sequencing was by immunoSEQ multiplex PCR. There are some 8,000 clones in the sample; around 79% occur only once, and around an eighth lies in the top ten. ViraFEST used viral peptide pools to expand antigen-specific CD4+ T cells before sequencing. Culture lasted about 10 days before CD4+ T cell isolation. The study found no prior SARS-CoV-2 infection in the vaccine recipients, who tested negative for nucleocapsid antibodies. The V end was cut by 10 bases, the J end by 5 bases, with 24 bases between. Looked up from germline, CDR1 is LGHDT and CDR2 is YNNKEL (reference sequence). The CDR3 is made up of 16 amino acids.

The receptor was derived from a human donor who received a COVID-19 vaccine. This sequence joins TRBV3-1 (or the pseudogene TRBV3-2) and TRBJ2-1; D possibly uses TRBD1 or TRBD2 (6 bases each). Material: CD4+ T cells from PBMCs cultured with HCoV-229E spike peptides, obtained before COVID-19 vaccination. The chain's CDR3 is CATQWGRRDTNNEQFF. CDR3 coding DNA: TGTGCCACCCAATGGGGGCGGCGGGACACGAACAATGAGCAGTTCTTC.